The 13 T cell receptor beta chains in this list originate from one sample, sequenced in a study of cytomegalovirus exposure and HLA in healthy donors. In the PCR, 60 Vbeta and 13 Jbeta primers were used. The data were produced by immunoSEQ multiplex PCR, yet TCRdb's version contains in-frame clones alone and is incomplete. The sample comprises 50,000 to 70,000 clones, 70% to 90% of which are singletons, and less than 7% rests with the top ten. The sequenced sample was PBMCs. All receptors come from a male donor in good health and CMV-seronegative.

The rearrangement uses TRBV13 and TRBJ2-7, with TRBD2 identical over 8 bases. The CDR3 totals 13 residues. Germline values: CDR1 PRHDT, CDR2 FYEKMQ (reference sequence). The ends lost 4 bases at V and 2 bases at J; junction bases unmatched: 1. The CDR3 DNA reads TGTGCCAGCAGCTCCGGGGGGGCCTACGAGCAGTACTTC. Translating gives CASSSGGAYEQYF.

The J gene is TRBJ2-7, the V gene TRBV6-1, with D possibly TRBD1 on 7 matching bases. The CDR3 is made up of 14 amino acids. Per the germline V gene, CDR1 is MNHNS and CDR2 is SASEGT. Trimming left V 4 bases short and J 5 bases short, with 15 bases between. CDR3 residues: CASSADRDWDEQYF. The CDR3 nucleotides read TGTGCCAGCAGTGCAGACAGGGACTGGGACGAGCAGTACTTC.

This clone appeared a few times. The genes are TRBV7-2 and TRBJ2-5; 8 positions agree with TRBD2. CDR3 length: 14 residues. Germline V lookup: CDR1 SGHTA, CDR2 FQGNSA. V lost 1 base and J lost 7; bases outside the gene matches: 5. The CDR3 loop reads CASSLDSLAGTQYF. The DNA of the CDR3 is TGTGCCAGCAGCTTAGACAGCCTAGCGGGGACCCAGTACTTC.

This chain links TRBV6-5 with TRBJ1-2; TRBD1 aligns across 8 bases. Germline-derived CDR1 and CDR2 are MNHEY and SVGAGI. V lost 5 bases to trimming and J lost 5 bases; unmatched junction nucleotides: 4. The length of the CDR3 is 13 residues. The CDR3 sequence is CASSRDRTYGYTF. CDR3 bases: TGTGCCAGCAGTAGGGACAGGACATATGGCTACACCTTC.

This chain links TRBV30 with TRBJ1-6; D gene ambiguous. CDR3 length: 13 amino acids. Germline V gene lookup returns CDR1 GTSNPN and CDR2 SVGIG (reference sequence). V shed 1 base and J shed 9 bases, with 10 bases lying between them. In DNA form, the CDR3 reads TGTGCCTGGAGTGGCGCGGTACGTTCACCCCTCCACTTT. This codes for CAWSGAVRSPLHF.

The chain combines TRBV5-4 with TRBJ2-5; D possibly corresponds to TRBD2 (6 bases). The germline CDR1 and CDR2 sequences are SGHNT and YYREEE (reference sequence). CDR3 length: 16 residues. V dropped 4 bases and J dropped 2 bases, with 18 bases sitting between them. For the CDR3, the DNA is TGTGCCAGCAGCCCGATCTCGGCTAGCGCGCAAGAGACCCAGTACTTC. This encodes CASSPISASAQETQYF.

This clone was picked up one time. This rearrangement joins TRBV19 to TRBJ1-1, with unresolved D. V lost 0 bases to trimming and J lost 5 bases, with 10 bases between them. Germline CDR1 LNHDA, CDR2 SQIVND (reference sequence). The CDR3 contains 14 residues. DNA of the CDR3: TGTGCCAGTAGTATAGACCGTAGAAGTACTGAAGCTTTCTTT. The encoded protein is CASSIDRRSTEAFF.

The count of this clone is one. The chain combines TRBV7-2 with TRBJ2-7; tentative D call: TRBD1 (5 bases). CDR3 length: 15 amino acids. CDR1 and CDR2 from the germline V gene are SGHTA and FQGNSA. Trimming took 4 bases from V and 3 from J, leaving 16 bases between them. The CDR3 region is CASSWQGRDVYEQYF. CDR3 coding DNA: TGTGCCAGCAGCTGGCAGGGCCGCGACGTCTACGAGCAGTACTTC.

The V and J genes are TRBV7-6 and TRBJ2-3, with D possibly matching TRBD1 (6 bases). CDR1 and CDR2 from the germline V gene are SGHVS and FNYEAQ. The V end was cut by 5 bases, the J end by 1 base, with 7 bases between. This CDR3 has 13 amino acids. DNA of the CDR3: TGTGCCAGCAGCCGGACAGGCACAGATACGCAGTATTTT. This codes for CASSRTGTDTQYF.

V is TRBV7-2 and J is TRBJ2-1, with D possibly TRBD1 on 6 matching bases. The germline gives CDR1 SGHTA, CDR2 FQGNSA. V lost 0 bases, J lost 15 bases, and 18 bases lay in between. The CDR3 extends over 14 amino acids. This CDR3 is CASSLASGQILRFF. In nucleotides, the CDR3 is TGTGCCAGCAGCTTAGCTTCCGGACAGATCCTTAGGTTCTTC.

This clone turned up a few times. V is TRBV4-1 and J is TRBJ2-1; D gene ambiguous. The ends were cut back, 3 bases at V and 1 base at J, with 10 bases in the middle. This CDR3 has 15 amino acids. Germline V gives CDR1 MGHRA, CDR2 YSYEKL. The CDR3 protein is CASSQTRDSYNEQFF. CDR3 nucleotide sequence: TGCGCCAGCAGCCAGACTCGTGATTCCTACAATGAGCAGTTCTTC.

The J gene is TRBJ1-1, the V gene TRBV4-3, with 7 bases lining up with TRBD1. V shed 2 bases and J 7 bases; nucleotides not matched to a gene: 10. Germline V lookup: CDR1 LGHNA, CDR2 YSLEER. The CDR3 sequence is 15 residues long. CDR3 DNA: TGCGCCAGCAGCCAAATTCACAGGGGAAGTGATGAAGCTTTCTTT. This sequence encodes CASSQIHRGSDEAFF.

The V and J genes are TRBV11-2 and TRBJ1-2; D possibly corresponds to TRBD1 (6 bases). Germline V gene lookup returns CDR1 SGHAT and CDR2 FQNNGV. The CDR3 loop spans 17 amino acids. V was trimmed by 0 bases and J by 2 bases, leaving 16 bases between them. The CDR3 coding sequence is TGTGCCAGCAGCTTAGATTCTTCGACAGGATCCAACTATGGCTACACCTTC. Translated, it gives CASSLDSSTGSNYGYTF.